The TCR beta chain under discussion was sequenced for a study of shared clonotypes between healthy human individuals. Only in-frame clones appear in the TCRdb table, and some are missing; sequencing was by immunoSEQ multiplex PCR. The repertoire holds roughly 1 million clones, with approximately 80% as singletons. This clone was seen a few times. V was shortened by 3 bases and J by 1 base, with 9 bases between the two germline ends. The CDR3 is made up of 14 amino acids. The germline gives CDR1 LNHNV, CDR2 YYDKDF (reference sequence). This sequence was found in a man in his late teens or twenties in good health. Some clones in this sample may be carry-over from other donors' samples. The chain recombines TRBV15 with TRBJ2-5; the D call may be TRBD1 or TRBD2 (5 bases each). Specimen: memory CD4+ T cells from PBMCs. Stated subset: CD45RA-negative fraction. The CDR3 DNA follows: TGTGCCACCAGCAGGGGGGACGGCCAAGAGACCCAGTACTTC. Translated, it gives CATSRGDGQETQYF.